The present entry profiles one TCR beta chain with its context. These data belong to a study of blood T cell repertoires in COVID-19. Study at large: Samples of COVID-19 (acute and convalescent) were obtained from the United States, Italy and Spain. Sources were T cells, B-cell-depleted T cells, or PBMCs; the material itself was cDNA or gDNA.

In the original analysis: Quantification of nucleated cells was approximated via reference gene primer amplification. Measured with immunoSEQ multiplex PCR; TCRdb has only the in-frame clones, and not every one. The V and J calls and clone size were taken over from that table, and D and trimming were inferred from the DNA. The data contain around 250,000 clones, about four fifths of them singletons. The germline V gene has CDR1 SSHAT and CDR2 FNYEAQ (reference sequence). CDR3 length: 15 residues. J gave up 5 bases and V 4 bases, and 7 bases lay outside the gene matches. The clonotype comes from a man under 40 who had recovered from COVID-19. The chain carries TRBV7-7 and TRBJ2-1; 8 bases align to TRBD1. What was sequenced was peripheral blood. The CDR3 region has the DNA TGTGCCAGCAGCTACAGACAGGGGACCCACAATGAGCAGTTCTTC. Translated: CASSYRQGTHNEQFF.